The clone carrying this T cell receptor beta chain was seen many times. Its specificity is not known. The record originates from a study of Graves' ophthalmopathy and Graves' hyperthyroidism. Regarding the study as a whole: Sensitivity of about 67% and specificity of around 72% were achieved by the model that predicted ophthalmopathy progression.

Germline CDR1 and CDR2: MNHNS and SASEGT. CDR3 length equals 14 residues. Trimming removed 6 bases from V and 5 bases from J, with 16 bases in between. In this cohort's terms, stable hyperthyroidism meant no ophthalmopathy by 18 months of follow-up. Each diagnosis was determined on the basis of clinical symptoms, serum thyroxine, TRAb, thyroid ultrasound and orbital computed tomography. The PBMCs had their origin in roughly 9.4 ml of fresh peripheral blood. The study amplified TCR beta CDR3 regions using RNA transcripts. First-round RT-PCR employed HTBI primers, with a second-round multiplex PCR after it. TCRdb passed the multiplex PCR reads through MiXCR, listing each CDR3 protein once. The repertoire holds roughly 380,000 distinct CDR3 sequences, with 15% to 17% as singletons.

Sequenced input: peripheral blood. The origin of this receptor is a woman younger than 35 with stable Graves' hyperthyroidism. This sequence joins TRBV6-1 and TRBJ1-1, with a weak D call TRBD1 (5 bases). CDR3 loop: CASSDLHWGTEAFF. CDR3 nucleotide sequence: TGTGCCAGCAGCGATTTACACTGGGGGACTGAAGCTTTCTTT.